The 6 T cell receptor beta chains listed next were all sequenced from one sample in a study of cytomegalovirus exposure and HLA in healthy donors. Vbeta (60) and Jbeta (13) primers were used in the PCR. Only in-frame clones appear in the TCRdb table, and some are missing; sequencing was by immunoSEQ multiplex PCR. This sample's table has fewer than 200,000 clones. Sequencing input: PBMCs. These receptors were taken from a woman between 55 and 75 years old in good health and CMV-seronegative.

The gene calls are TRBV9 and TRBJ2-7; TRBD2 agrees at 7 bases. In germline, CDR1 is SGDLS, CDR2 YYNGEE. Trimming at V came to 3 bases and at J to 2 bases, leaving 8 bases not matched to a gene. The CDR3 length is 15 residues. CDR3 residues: CASSAHLAATYEQYF. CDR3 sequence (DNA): TGTGCCAGCAGCGCCCACCTAGCGGCCACCTACGAGCAGTACTTC.

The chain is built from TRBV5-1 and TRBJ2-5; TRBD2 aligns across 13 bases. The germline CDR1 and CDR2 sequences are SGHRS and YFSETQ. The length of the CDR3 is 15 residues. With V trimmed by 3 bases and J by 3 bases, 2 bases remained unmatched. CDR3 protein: CASSWGTSGEETQYF. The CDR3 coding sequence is TGCGCCAGCAGCTGGGGGACTAGCGGGGAAGAGACCCAGTACTTC.

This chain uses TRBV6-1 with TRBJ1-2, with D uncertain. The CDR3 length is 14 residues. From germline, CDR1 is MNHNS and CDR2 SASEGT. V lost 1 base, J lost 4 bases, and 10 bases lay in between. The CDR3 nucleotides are TGTGCCAGCAGTGAAGAGCCCCAAACCTATGGCTACACCTTC. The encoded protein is CASSEEPQTYGYTF.

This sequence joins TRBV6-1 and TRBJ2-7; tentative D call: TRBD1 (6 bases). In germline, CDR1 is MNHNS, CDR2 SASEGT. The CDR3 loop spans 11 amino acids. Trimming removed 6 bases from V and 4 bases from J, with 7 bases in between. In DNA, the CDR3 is TGTGCCAGCAGAGGGGGTTACGAGCAGTACTTC. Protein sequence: CASRGGYEQYF.

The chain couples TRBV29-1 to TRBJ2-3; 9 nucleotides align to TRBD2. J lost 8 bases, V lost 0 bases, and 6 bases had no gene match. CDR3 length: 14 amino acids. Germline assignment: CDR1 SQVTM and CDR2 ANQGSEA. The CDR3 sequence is CSVEESGGPGTQYF. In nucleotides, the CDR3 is TGCAGCGTTGAAGAGAGCGGGGGGCCCGGTACGCAGTATTTT.

In nucleotides, the CDR3 is TGTGCCAGCAGGGGGGACATTTTTACCTACGAGCAGTACTTC. Protein product: CASRGDIFTYEQYF. The genes are TRBV2 and TRBJ2-7; perhaps TRBD1 as D (6 bases). Germline V CDR1 and CDR2: SNHLY, FYNNEI. V was pared by 6 bases and J by 2 bases, with 14 bases between. The CDR3 covers 14 residues.